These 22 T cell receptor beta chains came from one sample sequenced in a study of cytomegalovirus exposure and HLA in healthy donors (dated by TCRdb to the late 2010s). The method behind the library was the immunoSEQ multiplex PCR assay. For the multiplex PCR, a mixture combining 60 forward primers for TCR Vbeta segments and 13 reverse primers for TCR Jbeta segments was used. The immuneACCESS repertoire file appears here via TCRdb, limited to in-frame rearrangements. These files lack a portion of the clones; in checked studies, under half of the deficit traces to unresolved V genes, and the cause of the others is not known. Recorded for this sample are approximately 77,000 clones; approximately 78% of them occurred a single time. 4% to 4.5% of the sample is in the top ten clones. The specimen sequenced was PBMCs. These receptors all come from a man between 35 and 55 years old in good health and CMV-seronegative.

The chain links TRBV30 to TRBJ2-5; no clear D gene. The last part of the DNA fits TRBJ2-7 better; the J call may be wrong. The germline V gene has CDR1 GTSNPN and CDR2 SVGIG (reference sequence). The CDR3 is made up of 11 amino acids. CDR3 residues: CAWRIFYEQYF. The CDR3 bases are TGTGCCTGGAGGATCTTCTACGAGCAGTACTTC.

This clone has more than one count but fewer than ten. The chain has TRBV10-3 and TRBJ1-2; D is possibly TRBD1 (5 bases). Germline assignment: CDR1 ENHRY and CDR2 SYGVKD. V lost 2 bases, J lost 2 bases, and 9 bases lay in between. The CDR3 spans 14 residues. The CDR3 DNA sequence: TGTGCCATCAGTGAGGGACACTTCAACTATGGCTACACCTTC. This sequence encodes CAISEGHFNYGYTF.

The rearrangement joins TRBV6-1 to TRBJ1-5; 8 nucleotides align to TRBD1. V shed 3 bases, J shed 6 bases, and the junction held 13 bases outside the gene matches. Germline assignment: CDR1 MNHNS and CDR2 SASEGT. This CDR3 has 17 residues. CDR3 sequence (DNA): TGTGCCAGCAGTGACCTACAGGGGGAATCCTTTACTCAGCCCCAGCATTTT. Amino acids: CASSDLQGESFTQPQHF.

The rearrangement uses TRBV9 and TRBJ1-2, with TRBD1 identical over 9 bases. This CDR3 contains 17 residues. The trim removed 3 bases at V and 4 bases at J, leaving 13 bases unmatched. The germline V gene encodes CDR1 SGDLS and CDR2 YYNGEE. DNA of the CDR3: TGTGCCAGCAGCGGAACCGGGACAGGGAATCCGAGCTATGGCTACACCTTC. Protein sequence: CASSGTGTGNPSYGYTF.

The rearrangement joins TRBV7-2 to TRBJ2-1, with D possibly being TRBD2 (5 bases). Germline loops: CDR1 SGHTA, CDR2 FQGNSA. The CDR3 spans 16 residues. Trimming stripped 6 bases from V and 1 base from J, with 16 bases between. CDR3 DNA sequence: TGTGCCAGCAGTAACGCGAGGGTGGGGTCCTACAATGAGCAGTTCTTC. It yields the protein CASSNARVGSYNEQFF.

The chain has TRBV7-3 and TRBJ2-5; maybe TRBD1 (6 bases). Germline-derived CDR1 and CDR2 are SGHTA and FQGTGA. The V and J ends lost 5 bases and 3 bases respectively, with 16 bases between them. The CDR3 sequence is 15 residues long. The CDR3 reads CASSATGLVEETQYF. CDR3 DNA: TGTGCCAGCAGCGCCACAGGGTTGGTGGAAGAGACCCAGTACTTC.

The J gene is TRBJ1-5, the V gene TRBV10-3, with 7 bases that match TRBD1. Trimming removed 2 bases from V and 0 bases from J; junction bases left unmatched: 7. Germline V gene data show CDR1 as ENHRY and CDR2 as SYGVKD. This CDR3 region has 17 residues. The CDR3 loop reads CAISETRGSGSNQPQHF. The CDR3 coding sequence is TGTGCCATCAGTGAGACCAGGGGGTCCGGTAGCAATCAGCCCCAGCATTTT.

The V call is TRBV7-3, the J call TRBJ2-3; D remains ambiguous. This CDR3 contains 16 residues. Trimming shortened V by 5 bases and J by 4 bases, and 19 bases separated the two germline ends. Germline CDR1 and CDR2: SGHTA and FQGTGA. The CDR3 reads CASSPYLSRAADTQYF. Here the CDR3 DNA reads TGTGCCAGCAGCCCCTACCTGTCTAGAGCAGCAGATACGCAGTATTTT.

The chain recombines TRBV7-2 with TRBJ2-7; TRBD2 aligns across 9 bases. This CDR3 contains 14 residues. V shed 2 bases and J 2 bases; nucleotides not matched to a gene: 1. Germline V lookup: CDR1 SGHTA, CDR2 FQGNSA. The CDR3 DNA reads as TGTGCCAGCAGCTTACAGCGGGAGGCCTACGAGCAGTACTTC. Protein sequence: CASSLQREAYEQYF.

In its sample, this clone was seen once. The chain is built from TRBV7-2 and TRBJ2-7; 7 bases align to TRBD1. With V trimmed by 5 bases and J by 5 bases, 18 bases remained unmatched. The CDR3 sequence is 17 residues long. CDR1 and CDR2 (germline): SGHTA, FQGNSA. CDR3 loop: CASSGGVRGREGHEQYF. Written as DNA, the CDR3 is TGTGCCAGCAGCGGTGGGGTGAGGGGGCGCGAAGGCCACGAGCAGTACTTC. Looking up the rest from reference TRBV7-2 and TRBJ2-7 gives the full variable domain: GAGVSQSPSNKVTEKGKDVELRCDPISGHTALYWYRQSLGQGLEFLIYFQGNSAPDKSGLPSDRFSAERTGGSVSTLTIQRTQQEDSAVYLCASSGGVRGREGHEQYFGPGTRLTVT.

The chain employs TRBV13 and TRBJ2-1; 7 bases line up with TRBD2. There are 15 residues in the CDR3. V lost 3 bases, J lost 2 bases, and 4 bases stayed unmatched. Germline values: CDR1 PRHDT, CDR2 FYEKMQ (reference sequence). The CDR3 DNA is TGTGCCAGCAGCTTCCGGGGGAGGGCCTACAATGAGCAGTTCTTC. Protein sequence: CASSFRGRAYNEQFF.

CDR3 loop: CASSLVAGDTQYF. CDR3 in DNA: TGTGCCAGCAGCTTAGTAGCGGGAGATACGCAGTATTTT. The gene calls are TRBV7-9 and TRBJ2-3; 7 nucleotides match TRBD2. J gave up 5 bases and V 1 base, and 0 bases lay outside the gene matches. Germline assignment: CDR1 SEHNR and CDR2 FQNEAQ (reference sequence). This CDR3 is built from 13 residues.

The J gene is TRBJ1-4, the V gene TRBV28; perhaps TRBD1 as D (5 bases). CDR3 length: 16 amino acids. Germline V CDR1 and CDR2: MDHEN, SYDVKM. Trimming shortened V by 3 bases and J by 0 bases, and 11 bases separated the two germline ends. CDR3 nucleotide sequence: TGTGCCAGCAGTTTCCAGGGCCCCGCAACTAATGAAAAACTGTTTTTT. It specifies CASSFQGPATNEKLFF.

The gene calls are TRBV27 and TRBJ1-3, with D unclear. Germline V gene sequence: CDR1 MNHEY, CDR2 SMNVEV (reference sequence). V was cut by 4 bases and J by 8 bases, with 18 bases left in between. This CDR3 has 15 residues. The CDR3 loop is CASSSAGVISDTIYF. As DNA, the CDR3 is TGTGCCAGCAGTTCGGCCGGGGTGATCTCGGACACCATATATTTT.

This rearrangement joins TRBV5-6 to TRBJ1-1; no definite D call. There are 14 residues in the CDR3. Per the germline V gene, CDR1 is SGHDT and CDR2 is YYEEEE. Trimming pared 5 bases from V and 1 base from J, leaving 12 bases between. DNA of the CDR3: TGTGCCAGCAGTTTCAGGAAATCGAACACTGAAGCTTTCTTT. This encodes CASSFRKSNTEAFF.

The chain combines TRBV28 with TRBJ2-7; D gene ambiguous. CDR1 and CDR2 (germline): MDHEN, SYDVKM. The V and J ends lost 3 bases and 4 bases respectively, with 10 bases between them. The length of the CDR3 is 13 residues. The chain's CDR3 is CASSLGNSYEQYF. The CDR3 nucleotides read TGTGCCAGCAGTTTGGGCAACAGTTACGAGCAGTACTTC. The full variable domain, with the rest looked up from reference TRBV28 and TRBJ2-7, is DVKVTQSSRYLVKRTGEKVFLECVQDMDHENMFWYRQDPGLGLRLIYFSYDVKMKEKGDIPEGYSVSREKKERFSLILESASTNQTSMYLCASSLGNSYEQYFGPGTRLTVT.

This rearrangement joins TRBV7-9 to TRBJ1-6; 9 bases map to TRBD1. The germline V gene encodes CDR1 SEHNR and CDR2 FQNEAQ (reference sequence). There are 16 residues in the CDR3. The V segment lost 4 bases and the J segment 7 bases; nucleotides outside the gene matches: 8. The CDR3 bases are TGTGCCAGCAGCTCCCTAACCGGGACAGGGAATTCACCCCTCCACTTT. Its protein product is CASSSLTGTGNSPLHF. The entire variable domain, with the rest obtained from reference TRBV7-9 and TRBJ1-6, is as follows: DTGVSQNPRHKITKRGQNVTFRCDPISEHNRLYWYRQTLGQGPEFLTYFQNEAQLEKSRLLSDRFSAERPKGSFSTLEIQRTEQGDSAMYLCASSSLTGTGNSPLHFGNGTRLTVT.

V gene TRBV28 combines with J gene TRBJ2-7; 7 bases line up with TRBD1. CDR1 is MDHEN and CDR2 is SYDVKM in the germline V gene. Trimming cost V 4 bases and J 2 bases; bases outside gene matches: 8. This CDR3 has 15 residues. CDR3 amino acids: CASSSGTVWPYEQYF. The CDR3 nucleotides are TGTGCCAGCAGTTCAGGGACAGTGTGGCCCTACGAGCAGTACTTC.

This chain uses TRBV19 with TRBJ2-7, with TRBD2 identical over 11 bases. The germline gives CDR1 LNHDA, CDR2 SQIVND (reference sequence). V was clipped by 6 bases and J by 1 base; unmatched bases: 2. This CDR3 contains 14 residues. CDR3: CASRTSGISYEQYF. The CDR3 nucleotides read TGTGCCAGTAGGACTAGCGGGATTTCCTACGAGCAGTACTTC.

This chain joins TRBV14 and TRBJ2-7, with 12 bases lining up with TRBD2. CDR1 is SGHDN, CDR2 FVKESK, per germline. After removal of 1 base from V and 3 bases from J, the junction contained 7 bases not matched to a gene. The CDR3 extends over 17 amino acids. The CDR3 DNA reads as TGTGCCAGCAGCCAAGGGGAACGACTAGCGGGAGTCTACGAGCAGTACTTC. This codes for CASSQGERLAGVYEQYF. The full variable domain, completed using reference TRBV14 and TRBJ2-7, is EAGVTQFPSHSVIEKGQTVTLRCDPISGHDNLYWYRRVMGKEIKFLLHFVKESKQDESGMPNNRFLAERTGGTYSTLKVQPAELEDSGVYFCASSQGERLAGVYEQYFGPGTRLTVT.

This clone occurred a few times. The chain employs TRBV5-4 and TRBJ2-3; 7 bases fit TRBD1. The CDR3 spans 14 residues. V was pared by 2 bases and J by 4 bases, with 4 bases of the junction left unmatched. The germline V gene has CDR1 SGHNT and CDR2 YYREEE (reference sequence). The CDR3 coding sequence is TGTGCCAGCAGCTTTCGACAGGGACCAGATACGCAGTATTTT. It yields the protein CASSFRQGPDTQYF.

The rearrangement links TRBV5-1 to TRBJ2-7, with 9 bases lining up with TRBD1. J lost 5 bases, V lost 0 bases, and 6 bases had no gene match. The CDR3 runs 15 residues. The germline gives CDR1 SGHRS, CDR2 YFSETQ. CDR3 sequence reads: CASSLALGTGNEQYF. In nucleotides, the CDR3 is TGCGCCAGCAGCTTGGCCTTAGGGACAGGGAACGAGCAGTACTTC.